A selection of T cell receptor beta chains follows, all from one sample in a study of T cell responses to AZD1222 COVID-19 vaccine. Produced via immunoSEQ multiplex PCR; TCRdb's table is partial and in-frame only. This repertoire shows some 96,000 clones, 88% found once; its top ten account for about 1.7%. The sequencing here drew on peripheral blood, taken on day 0 of AZD1222 vaccination. The source is an adult in good health. The CDR3 runs from the conserved cysteine through the conserved F or W. A D gene is named only where the DNA matches it firmly. Part of the rows lack a size; the others show once, few, many or a class for expanded clones.

d_call j_call v_call clone_size cdr3_nt cdr3_aa
. TRBJ1-2 TRBV4-1 . TGCGCCAGCAGCCAAGATGGAGGGATCGACTATGGCTACACCTTC CASSQDGGIDYGYTF
. TRBJ2-1 TRBV28 . TGTGCCAGCAGGTCCTTGGCGATGGGAACCTACAATGAGCAGTTCTTC CASRSLAMGTYNEQFF
TRBD2 TRBJ2-1 TRBV3-1/TRBV3-2 once TGTGCCAGCAGCTACACTAGCGGGAGTGGCAATGAGCAGTTCTTC CASSYTSGSGNEQFF
TRBD2 TRBJ2-1 TRBV15 . TGTGCCACCAGCAGAGAACTAGCGGGAGTCAATGAGCAGTTCTTC CATSRELAGVNEQFF
TRBD1 TRBJ1-1 TRBV5-1 once TGCGCCAGCAGCGGGACAGGGGGCGCAACGAACACTGAAGCTTTCTTT CASSGTGGATNTEAFF
. TRBJ1-2 TRBV27 . TGTGCCAGCAGTTCCCATCGGACCGCTAGCGCTGGCTACACCTTC CASSSHRTASAGYTF
. TRBJ2-7 TRBV11-2 . TGTGCCAGCAGCACTATTCCCGGGGGCTCCTACGAGCAGTACTTC CASSTIPGGSYEQYF
TRBD1 TRBJ2-5 TRBV7-2 few TGTGCCAGCAGCTACCAATACAGGGGGACCCAGTACTTC CASSYQYRGTQYF
. TRBJ2-1 TRBV3-1/TRBV3-2 . TGTGCCAGCAGCCCCGGGGGATACAATGAGCAGTTCTTC CASSPGGYNEQFF
. TRBJ2-7 TRBV5-8 . TGTGCCAGCAGCTCTCTAGCGCGTAGCTCCTACGAGCAGTACTTC CASSSLARSSYEQYF
TRBD2 TRBJ2-7 TRBV27 . TGTGCCAGCAGTCTAGCGGGACCCCCTTTAGAGCAGTACTTC CASSLAGPPLEQYF
. TRBJ1-5 TRBV7-8 few TGTGCCAGCAGCACCGGACCGGGCTATAATAGCAATCAGCCCCAGCATTTT CASSTGPGYNSNQPQHF
TRBD1 TRBJ2-7 TRBV6-6 . TGTGCCAGCAGTTCTCGGGACAGGGTATCCGAGCAGTACTTC CASSSRDRVSEQYF
. TRBJ1-5 TRBV6-2/TRBV6-3 . TGTGCCAGCAGCTCGGGAAAAGTAGGCGGAGGCAATCAGCCCCAGCATTTT CASSSGKVGGGNQPQHF
TRBD2 TRBJ2-7 TRBV7-2 . TGTGCCAGCAGCTCTTTAGCGGGAAACCCCTCGGACGAGCAGTACTTC CASSSLAGNPSDEQYF
TRBD2 TRBJ2-2 TRBV7-7 . TGTGCTAGCAGCCGCCAAGCGGGACCGAACACCGGGGAGCTGTTTTTT CASSRQAGPNTGELFF
. TRBJ1-5 TRBV24-1 . TGTGCCACCAGTGACTCCCAACAGTGGGGGCAGCCCCAGCATTTT CATSDSQQWGQPQHF
. TRBJ2-7 TRBV11-2 . TGTGCCAGCAGCCCACGTCCTTCCTACGAGCAGTACTTC CASSPRPSYEQYF
. TRBJ2-2 TRBV7-6 . TGTGCCAGCAGCTTCCGGGACACCGGGGAGCTGTTTTTT CASSFRDTGELFF
TRBD1 TRBJ1-2 TRBV6-5 . TGTGCCAGCAGTTTCTATTCCGGGACAGGCCCCTATGGCTACACCTTC CASSFYSGTGPYGYTF
. TRBJ2-3 TRBV7-9 . TGTGCCAGCAGCCAAATCACAGATACGCAGTATTTT CASSQITDTQYF
. TRBJ1-1 TRBV20-1 . TGCAGTGCCACATACACTGAAGCTTTCTTT CSATYTEAFF
. TRBJ1-2 TRBV30 . TGTGCCTGGAGTGCAGATAAAGCCGACTATGGCTACACCTTC CAWSADKADYGYTF
. TRBJ2-6 TRBV5-1 . TGCGCCAGCAGCTTTGCAGGGCAGGCTGGGGCCAACGTCCTGACTTTC CASSFAGQAGANVLTF
TRBD2 TRBJ2-1 TRBV28 . TGTGCCAGCCAAGGACTAGCGGAACCAAATGAGCAGTTCTTC CASQGLAEPNEQFF
. TRBJ2-7 TRBV9 . TGTGCCAGCAGCGCTTATAGCGGAGAGGGCTACGAGCAGTACTTC CASSAYSGEGYEQYF
. TRBJ2-2 TRBV11-3 . TGTGCCAGCAGCTTTTTTGCGGGACTCGACACCGGGGAGCTGTTTTTT CASSFFAGLDTGELFF
TRBD2 TRBJ2-2 TRBV6-2/TRBV6-3 once TGTGCCAGCAGTCCGGGACTAGCGGGTTCTCCCGGGGAGCTGTTTTTT CASSPGLAGSPGELFF
TRBD1 TRBJ1-5 TRBV10-3 . TGTGCCATCAGTGAGTCCCGGGACAGTAATCAGCCCCAGCATTTT CAISESRDSNQPQHF
TRBD1 TRBJ1-5 TRBV6-6 . TGTGCCAGCAGTTACGGACAGGGGAATCAGCCCCAGCATTTT CASSYGQGNQPQHF
TRBD1 TRBJ2-5 TRBV6-6 . TGTGCCAGCAGCCAACAGGGGGTCTACCAAGAGACCCAGTACTTC CASSQQGVYQETQYF
TRBD1 TRBJ2-7 TRBV11-1 . TGTGCCAGCAGCTTGGGGATCGGGACAGGGCCCTACGAGCAGTACTTC CASSLGIGTGPYEQYF
. TRBJ1-4 TRBV27 once TGTGCCAGCAGTTTTGCAACTAATGAAAAACTGTTTTTT CASSFATNEKLFF
TRBD1 TRBJ1-3 TRBV29-1 . TGCAGCGTCTGGACAGGGCATATTGGGAACACCATATATTTT CSVWTGHIGNTIYF
TRBD1 TRBJ1-2 TRBV7-2 . TGTGCCAGCAGCTTAGGACAGGGGGTGGGGAGATTTTACTATGGCTACACCTTC CASSLGQGVGRFYYGYTF
. TRBJ1-1 TRBV24-1 . TGTGCCACCATCATCCTCTACGCATTCGAGCCCATGAACACTGAAGCTTTCTTT CATIILYAFEPMNTEAFF
. TRBJ2-7 TRBV7-9 . TGTGCCAGCAGCTTAGACGGGTCTAACGAGCAGTACTTC CASSLDGSNEQYF
TRBD1 TRBJ2-7 TRBV27 . TGTGCCAGCAGTTACCTAACAGGGGGCATGCCCTTCTTC CASSYLTGGMPFF